This T cell receptor beta chain stems from a study of identical twins. Findings and caveats of the study: The study found excess low generation probability among twin-shared out-of-frame alpha sequences.

TCRdb fed the 5' RACE reads into MiXCR, producing one record per CDR3 protein. The sample shows approximately 350,000 distinct CDR3 sequences, 10% to 15% of them seen only once. In the case of this clonotype: The antigen remains undetermined.

The CDR3 totals 16 residues. Looked up from germline, CDR1 is LNHNV and CDR2 is YYDKDF (reference sequence). J gave up 2 bases and V 4 bases, and 8 bases lay outside the gene matches. This sample also belongs to another study, concerning yellow fever vaccine responses in identical twins.

Sequencing was carried out using CD8+ T cells sorted from blood. This sequence was found in a woman in her late teens or twenties in good health. The V gene is TRBV15, the J gene TRBJ2-3, with 8 positions matching TRBD2. The CDR3 loop is CATSTGLVEDTDTQYF. CDR3 coding DNA: TGTGCCACCAGCACGGGACTAGTGGAAGACACAGATACGCAGTATTTT.